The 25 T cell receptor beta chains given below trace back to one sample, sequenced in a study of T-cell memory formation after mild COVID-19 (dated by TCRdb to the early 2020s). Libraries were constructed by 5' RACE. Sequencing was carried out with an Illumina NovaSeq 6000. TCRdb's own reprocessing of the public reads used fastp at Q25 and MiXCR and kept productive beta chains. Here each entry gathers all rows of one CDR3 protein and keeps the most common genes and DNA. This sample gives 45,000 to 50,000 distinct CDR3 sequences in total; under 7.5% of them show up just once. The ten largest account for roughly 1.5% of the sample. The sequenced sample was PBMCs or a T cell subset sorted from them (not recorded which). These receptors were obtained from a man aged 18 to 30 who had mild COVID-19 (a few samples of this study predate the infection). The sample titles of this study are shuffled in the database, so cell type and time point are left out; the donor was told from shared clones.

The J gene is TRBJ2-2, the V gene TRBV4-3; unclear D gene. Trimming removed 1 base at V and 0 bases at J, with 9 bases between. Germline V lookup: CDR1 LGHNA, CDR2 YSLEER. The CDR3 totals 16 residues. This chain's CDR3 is CASSQVYSPNTGELFF. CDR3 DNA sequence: TGCGCCAGCAGCCAAGTTTACAGCCCGAACACCGGGGAGCTGTTTTTT.

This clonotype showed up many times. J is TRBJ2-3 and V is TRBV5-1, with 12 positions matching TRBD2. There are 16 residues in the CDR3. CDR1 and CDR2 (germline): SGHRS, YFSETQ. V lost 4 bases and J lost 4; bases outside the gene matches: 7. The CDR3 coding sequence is TGCGCCAGCAGCCGGCTAGCGGGGGGGCAGTCAGATACGCAGTATTTT. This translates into CASSRLAGGQSDTQYF.

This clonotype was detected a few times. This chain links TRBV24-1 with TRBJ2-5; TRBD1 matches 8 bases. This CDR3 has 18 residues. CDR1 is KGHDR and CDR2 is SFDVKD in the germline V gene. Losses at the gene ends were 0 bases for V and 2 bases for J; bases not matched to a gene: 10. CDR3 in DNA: TGTGCCACCAGTGATTTGCCGGGGACAGGAGACTATCAAGAGACCCAGTACTTC. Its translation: CATSDLPGTGDYQETQYF.

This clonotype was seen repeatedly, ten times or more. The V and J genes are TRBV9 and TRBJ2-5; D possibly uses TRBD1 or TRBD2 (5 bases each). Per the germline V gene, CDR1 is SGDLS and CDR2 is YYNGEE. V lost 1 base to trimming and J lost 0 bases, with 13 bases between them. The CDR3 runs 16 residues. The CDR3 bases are TGTGCCAGCAGCGTATACTCCGGGACCAACCAAGAGACCCAGTACTTC. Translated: CASSVYSGTNQETQYF. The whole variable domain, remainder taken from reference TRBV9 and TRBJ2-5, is DSGVTQTPKHLITATGQRVTLRCSPRSGDLSVYWYQQSLDQGLQFLIQYYNGEERAKGNILERFSAQQFPDLHSELNLSSLELGDSALYFCASSVYSGTNQETQYFGPGTRLLVL.

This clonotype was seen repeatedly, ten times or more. For the CDR3, the DNA is TGTGCCAGCGGATTGGACAGTTACAATGAGCAGTTCTTC. Translating gives CASGLDSYNEQFF. J is TRBJ2-1 and V is TRBV7-9; tentative D call: TRBD1 (6 bases). Trimming pared 8 bases from V and 4 bases from J, leaving 12 bases between. The CDR3 sequence is 13 residues long. In germline, CDR1 is SEHNR, CDR2 FQNEAQ (reference sequence).

CDR3 bases: TGTGCCAGCAGTTCTCCGGGACAACCTTACGAGCAGTACGTC. This codes for CASSSPGQPYEQYV. The chain has TRBV28 and TRBJ2-7; maybe TRBD1 (6 bases). The CDR3 has 14 residues. The V gene's germline CDR1 is MDHEN and CDR2 SYDVKM. V lost 4 bases and J lost 4, with 14 bases in between.

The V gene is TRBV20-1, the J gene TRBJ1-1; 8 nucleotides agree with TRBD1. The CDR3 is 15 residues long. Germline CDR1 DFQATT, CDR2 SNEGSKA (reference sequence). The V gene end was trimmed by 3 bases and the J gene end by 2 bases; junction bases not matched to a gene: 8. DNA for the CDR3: TGCAGTGCTAGCGGTGGGACAGGAAAAAACACTGAAGCTTTCTTT. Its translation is CSASGGTGKNTEAFF.

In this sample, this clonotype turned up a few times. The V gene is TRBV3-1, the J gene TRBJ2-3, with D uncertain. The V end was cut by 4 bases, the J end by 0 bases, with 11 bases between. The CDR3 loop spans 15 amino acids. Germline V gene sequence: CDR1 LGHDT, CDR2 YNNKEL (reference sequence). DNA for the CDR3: TGTGCCAGCAGCCGGGTTGTTGCTAGCACAGATACGCAGTATTTT. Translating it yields CASSRVVASTDTQYF.

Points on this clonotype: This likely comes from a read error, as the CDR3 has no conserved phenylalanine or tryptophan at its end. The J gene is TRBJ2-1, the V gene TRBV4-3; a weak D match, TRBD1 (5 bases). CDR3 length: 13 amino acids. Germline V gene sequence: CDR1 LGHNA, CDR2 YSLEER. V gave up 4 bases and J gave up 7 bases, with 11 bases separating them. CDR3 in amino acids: CASSPPRQNEQFL. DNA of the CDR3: TGCGCCAGCAGCCCGCCCAGACAGAATGAGCAGTTCTTA.

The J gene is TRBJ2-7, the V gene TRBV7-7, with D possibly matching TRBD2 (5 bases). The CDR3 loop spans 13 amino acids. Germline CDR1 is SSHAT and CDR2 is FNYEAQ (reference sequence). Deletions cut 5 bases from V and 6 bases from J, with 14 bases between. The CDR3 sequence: CASSASSSGEQYF. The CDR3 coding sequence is TGTGCCAGCAGCGCTAGCTCGTCGGGCGAGCAGTACTTC.

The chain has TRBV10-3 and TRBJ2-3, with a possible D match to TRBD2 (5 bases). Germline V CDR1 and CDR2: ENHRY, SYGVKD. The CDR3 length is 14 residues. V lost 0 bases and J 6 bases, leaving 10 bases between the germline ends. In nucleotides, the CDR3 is TGTGCCATCAGTGAGTCAGGACTTTCCGATACGCAGTATTTT. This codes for CAISESGLSDTQYF.

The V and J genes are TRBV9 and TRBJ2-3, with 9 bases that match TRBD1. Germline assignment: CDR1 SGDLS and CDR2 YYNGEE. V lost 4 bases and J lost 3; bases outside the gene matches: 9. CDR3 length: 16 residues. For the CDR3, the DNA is TGTGCCAGCAGCCCCAAAGGGGACAGGGTAACAGATACGCAGTATTTT. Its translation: CASSPKGDRVTDTQYF.

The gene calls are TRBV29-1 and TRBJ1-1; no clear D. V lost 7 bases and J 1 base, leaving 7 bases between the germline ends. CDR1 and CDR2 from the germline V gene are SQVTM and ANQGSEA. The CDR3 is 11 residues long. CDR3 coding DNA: TGCAGCGGCGAGGAGAACACTGAAGCTTTCTTT. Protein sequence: CSGEENTEAFF.

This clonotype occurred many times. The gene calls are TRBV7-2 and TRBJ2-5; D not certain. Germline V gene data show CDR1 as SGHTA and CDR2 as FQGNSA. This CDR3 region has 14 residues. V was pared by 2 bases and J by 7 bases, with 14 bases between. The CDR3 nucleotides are TGTGCCAGCAGCTTACTAGAGCGATGGGGGACCCAGTACTTC. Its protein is CASSLLERWGTQYF. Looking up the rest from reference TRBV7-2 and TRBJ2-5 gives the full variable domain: GAGVSQSPSNKVTEKGKDVELRCDPISGHTALYWYRQSLGQGLEFLIYFQGNSAPDKSGLPSDRFSAERTGGSVSTLTIQRTQQEDSAVYLCASSLLERWGTQYFGPGTRLLVL.

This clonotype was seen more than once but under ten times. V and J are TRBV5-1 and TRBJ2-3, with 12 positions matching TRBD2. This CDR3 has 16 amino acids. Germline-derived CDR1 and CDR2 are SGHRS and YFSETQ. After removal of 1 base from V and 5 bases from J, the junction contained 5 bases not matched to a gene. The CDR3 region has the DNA TGCGCCAGCAGCTTGAAACTAGCGGGGGGTGGAGATACGCAGTATTTT. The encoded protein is CASSLKLAGGGDTQYF.

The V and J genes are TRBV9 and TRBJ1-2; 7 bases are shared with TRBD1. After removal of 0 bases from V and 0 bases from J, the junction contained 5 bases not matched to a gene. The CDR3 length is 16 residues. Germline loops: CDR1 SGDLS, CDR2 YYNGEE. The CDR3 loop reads CASSVEGQTSNYGYTF. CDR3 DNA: TGTGCCAGCAGCGTAGAGGGACAGACCTCTAACTATGGCTACACCTTC.

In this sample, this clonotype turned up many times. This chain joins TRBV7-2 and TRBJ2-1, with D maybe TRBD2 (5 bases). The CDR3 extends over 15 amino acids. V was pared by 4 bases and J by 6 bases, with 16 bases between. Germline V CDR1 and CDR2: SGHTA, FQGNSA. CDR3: CASSSYGGRGNEQFF. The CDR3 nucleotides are TGTGCCAGCAGCTCTTACGGTGGACGGGGCAATGAGCAGTTCTTC. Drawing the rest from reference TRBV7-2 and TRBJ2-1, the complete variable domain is GAGVSQSPSNKVTEKGKDVELRCDPISGHTALYWYRQSLGQGLEFLIYFQGNSAPDKSGLPSDRFSAERTGGSVSTLTIQRTQQEDSAVYLCASSSYGGRGNEQFFGPGTRLTVL.

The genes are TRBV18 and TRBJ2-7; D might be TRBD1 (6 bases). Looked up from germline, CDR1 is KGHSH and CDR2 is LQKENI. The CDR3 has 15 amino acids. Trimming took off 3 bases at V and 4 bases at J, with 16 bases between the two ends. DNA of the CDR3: TGTGCCAGCTCACCCGGGGACACGAGCGGATACGAGCAGTACTTC. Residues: CASSPGDTSGYEQYF.

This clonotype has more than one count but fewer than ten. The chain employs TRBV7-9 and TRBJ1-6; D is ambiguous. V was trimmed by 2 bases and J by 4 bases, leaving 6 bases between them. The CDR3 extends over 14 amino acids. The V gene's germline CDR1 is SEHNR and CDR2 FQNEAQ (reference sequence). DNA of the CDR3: TGTGCCAGCAGCTTATCCAGTTATAATTCACCCCTCCACTTT. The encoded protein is CASSLSSYNSPLHF.

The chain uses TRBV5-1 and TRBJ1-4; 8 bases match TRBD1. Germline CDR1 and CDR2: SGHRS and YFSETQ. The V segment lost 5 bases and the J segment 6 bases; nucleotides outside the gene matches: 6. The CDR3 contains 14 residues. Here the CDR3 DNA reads TGCGCCAGCAGATCTGGGACAGGTGATGAAAAACTGTTTTTT. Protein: CASRSGTGDEKLFF.

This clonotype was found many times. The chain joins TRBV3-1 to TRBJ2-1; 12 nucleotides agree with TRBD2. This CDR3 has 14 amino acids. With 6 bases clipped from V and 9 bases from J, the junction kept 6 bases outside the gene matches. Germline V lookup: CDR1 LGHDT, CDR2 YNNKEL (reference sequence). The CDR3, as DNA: TGTGCCAGCAGAACGACTAGCGGGGGAGGTGAGCAGTTCTTC. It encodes CASRTTSGGGEQFF.

The CDR3 reads CASSLGQAQSPLHF. The CDR3 nucleotides read TGCGCCAGCAGCTTGGGACAGGCGCAGTCACCCCTCCACTTT. The chain links TRBV5-1 to TRBJ1-6; TRBD1 might be the D (6 bases). The CDR3 runs 14 residues. Between the trimmed V and J ends, which lost 0 bases and 10 bases, there was a span of 11 bases. The germline gives CDR1 SGHRS, CDR2 YFSETQ.

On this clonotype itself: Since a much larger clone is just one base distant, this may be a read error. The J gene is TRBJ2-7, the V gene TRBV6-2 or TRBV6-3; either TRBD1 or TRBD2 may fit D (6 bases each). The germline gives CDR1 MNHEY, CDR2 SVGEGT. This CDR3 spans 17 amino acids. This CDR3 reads CASSLSFRGPSSYEKYF. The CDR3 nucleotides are TGTGCCAGCAGTTTATCCTTTCGGGGGCCCAGCTCCTACGAGAAGTACTTC.

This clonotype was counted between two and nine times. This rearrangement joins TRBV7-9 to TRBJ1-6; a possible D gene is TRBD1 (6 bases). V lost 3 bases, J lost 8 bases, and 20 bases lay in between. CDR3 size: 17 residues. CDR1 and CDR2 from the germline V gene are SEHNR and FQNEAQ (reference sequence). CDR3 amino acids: CASSFPSNWQGHSPLHF. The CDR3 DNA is TGTGCCAGCAGCTTTCCGTCGAATTGGCAGGGGCATTCACCCCTCCACTTT.

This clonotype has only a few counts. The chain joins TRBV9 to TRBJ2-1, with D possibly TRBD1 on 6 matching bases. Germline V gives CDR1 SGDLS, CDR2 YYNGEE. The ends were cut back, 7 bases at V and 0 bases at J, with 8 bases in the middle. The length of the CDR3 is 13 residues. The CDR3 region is CASQGISYNEQFF. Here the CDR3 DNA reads TGTGCCAGCCAGGGGATCTCCTACAATGAGCAGTTCTTC.